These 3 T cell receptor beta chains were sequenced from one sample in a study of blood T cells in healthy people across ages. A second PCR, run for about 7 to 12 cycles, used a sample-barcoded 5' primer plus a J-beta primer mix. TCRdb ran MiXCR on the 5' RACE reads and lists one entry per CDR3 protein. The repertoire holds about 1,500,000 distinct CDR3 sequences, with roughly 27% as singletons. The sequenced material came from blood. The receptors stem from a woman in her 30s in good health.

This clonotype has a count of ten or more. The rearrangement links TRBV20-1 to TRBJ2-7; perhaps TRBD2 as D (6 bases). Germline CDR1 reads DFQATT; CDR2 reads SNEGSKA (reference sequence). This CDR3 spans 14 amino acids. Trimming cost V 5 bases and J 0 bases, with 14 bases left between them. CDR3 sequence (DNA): TGCAGTGCTGGAATTAGCGGAAACTCCTACGAGCAGTACTTC. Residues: CSAGISGNSYEQYF.

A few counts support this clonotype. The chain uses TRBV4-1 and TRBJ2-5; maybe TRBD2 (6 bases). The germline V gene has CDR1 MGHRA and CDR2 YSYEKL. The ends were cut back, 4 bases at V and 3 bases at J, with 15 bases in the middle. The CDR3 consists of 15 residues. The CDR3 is CASSPQPDYEETQYF. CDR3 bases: TGCGCCAGCAGCCCCCAGCCGGACTATGAAGAGACCCAGTACTTC.

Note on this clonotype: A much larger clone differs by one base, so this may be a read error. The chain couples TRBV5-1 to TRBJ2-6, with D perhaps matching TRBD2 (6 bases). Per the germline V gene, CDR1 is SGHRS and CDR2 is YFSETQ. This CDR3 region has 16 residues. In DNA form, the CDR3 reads TGCGCCGGCAGCTTGGACGGGAGCTCTGGGGCCAACGTCCTGACTTTC. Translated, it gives CAGSLDGSSGANVLTF.